Shown below are 25 T cell receptor beta chains from a single sample sequenced in a study of shared clonotypes between healthy human individuals. The protocol was immunoSEQ multiplex PCR, while the TCRdb copy is restricted to in-frame clones and leaves out a portion. The repertoire holds about half a million clones, roughly 80% seen once, with 9.5% to 15% in the top ten. Sample: PBMCs. Receptors originate from a woman in her forties in good health. Some clones in this sample may be carry-over from other donors' samples.

The chain employs TRBV28 and TRBJ1-6; TRBD1 matches 7 bases. Germline lookup yields CDR1 MDHEN and CDR2 SYDVKM. J lost 7 bases, V lost 6 bases, and 9 bases had no gene match. The CDR3 length is 15 residues. CDR3 in amino acids: CASSRTGTENSPLHF. CDR3 nucleotides: TGTGCCAGCAGCCGAACCGGGACAGAGAATTCACCCCTCCACTTT.

The rearrangement links TRBV19 to TRBJ1-2; the D gene is possibly TRBD1 (5 bases). The CDR3 runs 13 residues. V lost 3 bases to trimming and J lost 7 bases, with 12 bases between them. Germline V gene data show CDR1 as LNHDA and CDR2 as SQIVND (reference sequence). The CDR3 sequence: CASSIGPTGGYTF. The DNA of the CDR3 is TGTGCCAGTAGTATCGGACCCACAGGTGGCTACACCTTC.

This clone has only a few counts. The chain links TRBV10-3 to TRBJ2-7; a possible D gene is TRBD2 (5 bases). V lost 5 bases, J lost 4 bases, and 12 bases lay in between. The CDR3 is 13 residues long. Germline-derived CDR1 and CDR2 are ENHRY and SYGVKD. The CDR3 is CAISRGSPYEQYF. The CDR3 nucleotides read TGTGCCATCAGTCGAGGGTCCCCATACGAGCAGTACTTC.

The chain is built from TRBV7-3 and TRBJ2-5; D unclear. CDR1 SGHTA and CDR2 FQGTGA come from the germline V gene. The CDR3 length is 14 residues. V dropped 5 bases and J dropped 4 bases, with 14 bases sitting between them. In DNA, the CDR3 is TGTGCCAGCAGCGTCTCTAGACTGGGAGAGACCCAGTACTTC. This sequence encodes CASSVSRLGETQYF.

Details on this clone: It differs at one base from a far larger clone, so likely a read error. It is likely a read error, because the conserved phenylalanine at the end of the CDR3 is missing. The genes are TRBV29-1 and TRBJ2-7, with 8 nucleotides matching TRBD1. V trimming: 5 bases; J trimming: 5 bases; junction bases outside the gene matches: 2. This CDR3 region has 11 residues. Germline V CDR1 and CDR2: SQVTM, ANQGSEA. This CDR3 is CSVMTGDEQYL. CDR3 sequence (DNA): TGCAGCGTTATGACAGGGGACGAGCAGTACCTC.

This chain joins TRBV10-3 and TRBJ2-7, with D unresolved. The CDR3 runs to 16 residues. Trimming took 4 bases from V and 0 from J, leaving 16 bases between them. Germline loops: CDR1 ENHRY, CDR2 SYGVKD. The CDR3 sequence: CAISGTPSPNSYEQYF. CDR3 nucleotides: TGTGCCATCAGTGGTACCCCCAGTCCAAACTCCTACGAGCAGTACTTC.

CDR3 DNA sequence: TGTGCCAGCAGCCCCCAGGGGGGACAGGGGGGCTATGGCTACACCTTC. It specifies CASSPQGGQGGYGYTF. This sequence joins TRBV9 and TRBJ1-2; 11 bases are shared with TRBD1. The CDR3 has 16 amino acids. The J segment lost 4 bases and the V segment lost 4 bases, leaving 9 bases of the junction unmatched. CDR1 is SGDLS and CDR2 is YYNGEE in the germline V gene.

This sequence joins TRBV7-2 and TRBJ1-4; no firm D call. The length of the CDR3 is 14 residues. Germline V CDR1 and CDR2: SGHTA, FQGNSA. The V and J ends lost 1 base and 8 bases respectively, with 11 bases between them. CDR3 nucleotide sequence: TGTGCCAGCAGCTTAGAGGGCCAGCAGGAAAAACTGTTTTTT. This sequence encodes CASSLEGQQEKLFF.

This chain links TRBV7-2 with TRBJ1-2; maybe TRBD1 (6 bases). V lost 5 bases to trimming and J lost 6 bases, with 16 bases between them. This CDR3 has 14 residues. Germline V gives CDR1 SGHTA, CDR2 FQGNSA. The CDR3 is CASSPRTAQHGYTF. The CDR3 DNA follows: TGTGCCAGCAGCCCGAGGACAGCGCAACATGGCTACACCTTC.

The V and J genes are TRBV15 and TRBJ2-1; no clear D. The CDR3 runs to 11 residues. Between the trimmed V and J ends, which lost 0 bases and 6 bases, there was a span of 0 bases. Germline V gene sequence: CDR1 LNHNV, CDR2 YYDKDF (reference sequence). This CDR3 reads CATSRDNEQFF. The CDR3, as DNA: TGTGCCACCAGCAGAGACAATGAGCAGTTCTTC.

The chain carries TRBV4-2 and TRBJ2-5; D unresolved. Germline V CDR1 and CDR2: LGHNA, YNFKEQ. V was trimmed by 3 bases and J by 1 base, leaving 9 bases between them. CDR3 length: 14 amino acids. CDR3 coding DNA: TGTGCCAGCAGCCACGGACCGGGCCAAGAGACCCAGTACTTC. As protein: CASSHGPGQETQYF.

Remarks on this clone: Other nucleotide sequences from this sample produce the same CDR3. The V call is TRBV7-2, the J call TRBJ2-7, with D perhaps assigned TRBD1 or TRBD2 (5 bases each). V gave up 1 base and J gave up 0 bases, with 7 bases separating them. The CDR3 has 14 residues. The germline V gene encodes CDR1 SGHTA and CDR2 FQGNSA. The CDR3 reads CASSLDGASYEQYF. In DNA, the CDR3 is TGTGCCAGCAGCTTAGACGGGGCCTCCTACGAGCAGTACTTC.

Turning to this clone: A far larger clone is one nucleotide away, so this likely arose from a read error. Within the sample, other DNA sequences also encode this same CDR3. The chain is built from TRBV29-1 and TRBJ2-7, with TRBD1 matching 7 bases. This CDR3 contains 12 residues. Germline lookup yields CDR1 SQVTM and CDR2 ANQGSEA. This CDR3 is CSVGDSQYEQYF. CDR3 sequence (DNA): TGCAGCGTGGGGGACAGTCAGTACGAACAGTACTTC.

The chain couples TRBV9 to TRBJ1-4; TRBD1 matches 7 bases. CDR3 size: 14 residues. The V gene end was trimmed by 3 bases and the J gene end by 6 bases; junction bases not matched to a gene: 5. In germline, CDR1 is SGDLS, CDR2 YYNGEE. In nucleotides, the CDR3 is TGTGCCAGCAGCGACCGGGACAGCTATGAAAAACTGTTTTTT. Protein sequence: CASSDRDSYEKLFF. The variable domain in full, with the rest retrieved from reference TRBV9 and TRBJ1-4, is DSGVTQTPKHLITATGQRVTLRCSPRSGDLSVYWYQQSLDQGLQFLIQYYNGEERAKGNILERFSAQQFPDLHSELNLSSLELGDSALYFCASSDRDSYEKLFFGSGTQLSVL.

This chain links TRBV29-1 with TRBJ1-1; 9 bases are a match to TRBD1. CDR1 is SQVTM and CDR2 is ANQGSEA in the germline V gene. This CDR3 is 15 amino acids long. V shed 4 bases, J shed 0 bases, and the junction held 6 bases outside the gene matches. For the CDR3, the DNA is TGCAGCGTTGCCCCGGGACAGGGAATGAACACTGAAGCTTTCTTT. This gives the protein CSVAPGQGMNTEAFF.

This clone was counted a few times. Other DNA sequences of this sample code for an identical CDR3. The DNA for the CDR3 is TGTGCCAGCAGCGCGACTCAGGGTTATAATTCACCCCTCCACTTT. Encoded protein: CASSATQGYNSPLHF. The chain carries TRBV7-9 and TRBJ1-6; the D gene is possibly TRBD1 (5 bases). V was pared by 5 bases and J by 4 bases, with 12 bases between. CDR1 is SEHNR and CDR2 is FQNEAQ in the germline V gene (reference sequence). This CDR3 has 15 residues.

The gene calls are TRBV11-3 and TRBJ2-5; possible D gene TRBD2, 6 bases. Trimming left V 4 bases short and J 0 bases short, with 12 bases between. Germline CDR1 SGHNT, CDR2 YENEEA. CDR3 length equals 15 residues. CDR3 residues: CASSSGTEYQETQYF. Written as DNA, the CDR3 is TGTGCCAGCAGCTCCGGGACTGAGTACCAAGAGACCCAGTACTTC.

About this clone itself: A read error is likely here: a far larger clone is one base away. Other DNA sequences from this sample encode an identical CDR3 as well. The rearrangement links TRBV30 to TRBJ2-1; no reliable D call. The CDR3 runs to 14 residues. V lost 4 bases and J lost 0, with 10 bases in between. CDR1 is GTSNPN and CDR2 is SVGIG in the germline V gene (reference sequence). CDR3 in amino acids: CAWIPERSYNEQFF. The CDR3 bases are TGTGCCTGGATACCCGAACGCTCCTACAATGAGCAGTTCTTC.

Only one count was recorded for this clone. This chain connects TRBV19 to TRBJ1-1; D is undetermined. Germline loops: CDR1 LNHDA, CDR2 SQIVND (reference sequence). Trimming took 6 bases from V and 1 from J, leaving 6 bases between them. The CDR3 is made up of 12 amino acids. CDR3 sequence (DNA): TGTGCCAGTAGGCTGCAGAACACTGAAGCTTTCTTT. This codes for CASRLQNTEAFF.

There are a few counts of this clone. The V call is TRBV27, the J call TRBJ2-2; 8 bases line up with TRBD2. The V gene end was trimmed by 6 bases and the J gene end by 4 bases; junction bases not matched to a gene: 7. CDR1 MNHEY and CDR2 SMNVEV come from the germline V gene (reference sequence). There are 15 residues in the CDR3. CDR3 sequence reads: CASSGSGRGTGELFF. In DNA form, the CDR3 reads TGTGCCAGCAGCGGCAGCGGGAGAGGCACCGGGGAGCTGTTTTTT.

A word on this clone: This may arise from a read error, as a much more abundant clone is one base away. Other DNA sequences within the sample encode an identical CDR3. The chain carries TRBV28 and TRBJ2-7, with D perhaps TRBD2 (6 bases). Germline V gene lookup returns CDR1 MDHEN and CDR2 SYDVKM. There are 15 residues in the CDR3. The CDR3 DNA sequence: TGCGCCAGCAGTTCCCCATCCCGTCGGGGAGGCGAGCAGTACTTC. It specifies CASSSPSRRGGEQYF.

On this clone: Just one base apart from a much larger clone, this may be a read error. The V and J genes are TRBV5-4 and TRBJ2-7; 13 positions match TRBD2. Germline assignment: CDR1 SGHNT and CDR2 YYREEE (reference sequence). This CDR3 contains 17 residues. Germline trimming cut 2 bases from V and 5 bases from J; bases unmatched to any gene: 10. The CDR3 sequence is CASSLGLAGDGLDEQYF. Written as DNA, the CDR3 is TGTGCCAGCAGCTTAGGACTAGCGGGAGACGGGCTCGACGAGCAGTACTTC.

This chain connects TRBV7-6 to TRBJ2-7; D may correspond to TRBD1 or TRBD2 (5 bases each). Trimming shortened V by 7 bases and J by 3 bases, and 19 bases separated the two germline ends. Per the germline V gene, CDR1 is SGHVS and CDR2 is FNYEAQ. This CDR3 is 15 amino acids long. CDR3 nucleotide sequence: TGTGCCAGCACCTCAGGGACCACAAACTACTACGAGCAGTACTTC. Translation gives CASTSGTTNYYEQYF. The whole variable domain, remainder taken from reference TRBV7-6 and TRBJ2-7, is GAGVSQSPRYKVTKRGQDVALRCDPISGHVSLYWYRQALGQGPEFLTYFNYEAQQDKSGLPNDRFSAERPEGSISTLTIQRTEQRDSAMYRCASTSGTTNYYEQYFGPGTRLTVT.

Worth noting for this clone: A read error is possible here, since a much larger clone lies one base away. The chain couples TRBV29-1 to TRBJ2-7; 9 nucleotides agree with TRBD1. Germline loops: CDR1 SQVTM, CDR2 ANQGSEA. Unmatched junction bases numbered 3, after V lost 5 bases and J lost 4 bases. The CDR3 consists of 12 residues. The CDR3 loop is CSVQGTGYEQYF. The CDR3 DNA reads TGCAGCGTTCAAGGGACAGGGTACGAGCAGTACTTC.

The V gene is TRBV18, the J gene TRBJ1-1; D not certain. Trimming removed 6 bases at V and 5 bases at J, with 19 bases between. The CDR3 sequence is 15 residues long. The germline V gene encodes CDR1 KGHSH and CDR2 LQKENI. The CDR3 nucleotides are TGTGCCAGCTCTCCTTCGACCGACATTCGGACTGAAGCTTTCTTT. As protein: CASSPSTDIRTEAFF.